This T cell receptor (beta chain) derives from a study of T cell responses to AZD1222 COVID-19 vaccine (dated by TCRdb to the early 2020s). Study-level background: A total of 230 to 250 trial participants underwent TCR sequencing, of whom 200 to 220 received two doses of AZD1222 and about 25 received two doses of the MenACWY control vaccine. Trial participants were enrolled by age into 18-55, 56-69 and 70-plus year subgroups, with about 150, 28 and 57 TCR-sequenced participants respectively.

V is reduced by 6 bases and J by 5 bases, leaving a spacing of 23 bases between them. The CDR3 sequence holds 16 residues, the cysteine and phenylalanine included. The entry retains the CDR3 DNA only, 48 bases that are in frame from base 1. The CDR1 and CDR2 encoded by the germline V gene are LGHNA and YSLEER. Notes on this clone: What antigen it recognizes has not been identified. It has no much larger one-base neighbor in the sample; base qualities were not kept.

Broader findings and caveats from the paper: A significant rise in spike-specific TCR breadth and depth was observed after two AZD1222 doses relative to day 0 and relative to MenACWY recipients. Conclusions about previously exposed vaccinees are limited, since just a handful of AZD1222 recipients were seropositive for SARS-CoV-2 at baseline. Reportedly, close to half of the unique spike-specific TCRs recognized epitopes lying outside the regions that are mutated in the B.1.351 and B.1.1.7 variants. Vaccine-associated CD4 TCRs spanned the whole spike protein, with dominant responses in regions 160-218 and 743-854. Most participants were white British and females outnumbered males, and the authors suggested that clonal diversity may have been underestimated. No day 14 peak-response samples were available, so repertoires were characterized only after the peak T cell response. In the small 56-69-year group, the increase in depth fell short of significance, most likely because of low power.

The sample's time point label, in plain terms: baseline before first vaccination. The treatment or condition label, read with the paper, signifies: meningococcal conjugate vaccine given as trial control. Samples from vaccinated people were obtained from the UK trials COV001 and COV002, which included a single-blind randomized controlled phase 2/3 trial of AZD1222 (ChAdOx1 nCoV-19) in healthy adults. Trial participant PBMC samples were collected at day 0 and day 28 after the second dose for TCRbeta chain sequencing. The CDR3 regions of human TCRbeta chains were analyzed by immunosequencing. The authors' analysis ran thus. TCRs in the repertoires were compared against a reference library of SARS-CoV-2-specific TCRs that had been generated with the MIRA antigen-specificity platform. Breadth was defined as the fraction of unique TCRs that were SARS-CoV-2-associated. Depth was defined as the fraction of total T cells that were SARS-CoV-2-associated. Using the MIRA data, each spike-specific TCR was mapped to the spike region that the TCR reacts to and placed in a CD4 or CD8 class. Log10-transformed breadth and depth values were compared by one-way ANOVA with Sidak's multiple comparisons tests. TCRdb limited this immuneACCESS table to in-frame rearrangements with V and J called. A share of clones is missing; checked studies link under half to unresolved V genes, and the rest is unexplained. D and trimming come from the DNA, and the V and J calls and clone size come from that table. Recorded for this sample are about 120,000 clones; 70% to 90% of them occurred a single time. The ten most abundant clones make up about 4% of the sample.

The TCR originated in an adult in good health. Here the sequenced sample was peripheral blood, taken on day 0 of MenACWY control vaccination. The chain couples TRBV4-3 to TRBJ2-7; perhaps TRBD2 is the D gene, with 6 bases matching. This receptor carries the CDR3 CASSPRGLPPTNEQYF. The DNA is TGCGCCAGCAGTCCCCGGGGACTTCCACCTACTAACGAGCAGTACTTC.